The clone carrying this T cell receptor beta chain appeared a few times. Its antigen is unknown. The data derive from a study of response to subunit inactivated influenza vaccine. Study results and limitations: The authors offered the suggestion that each seasonal influenza vaccination recruits few new T cells.

TCRdb called the RT-PCR reads again in MiXCR, with one record for every CDR3 protein. The sample records about 500,000 distinct CDR3 sequences, about 15% being singletons. CDR3 length: 16 residues. From germline, CDR1 is SGHRS and CDR2 YFSETQ. V was trimmed by 0 bases and J by 1 base, leaving 13 bases between them. The sample was CD4+ T cells sorted from PBMCs, taken 23 to 25 months after vaccination. The gene calls are TRBV5-1 and TRBJ1-1, with no clear D. The source is a man aged 45-69 years who received an inactivated influenza vaccine. The CDR3 DNA follows: TGCGCCAGCAGCTTGGACAACCCAACGAAGAACACTGAAGCTTTCTTT. Protein sequence: CASSLDNPTKNTEAFF.